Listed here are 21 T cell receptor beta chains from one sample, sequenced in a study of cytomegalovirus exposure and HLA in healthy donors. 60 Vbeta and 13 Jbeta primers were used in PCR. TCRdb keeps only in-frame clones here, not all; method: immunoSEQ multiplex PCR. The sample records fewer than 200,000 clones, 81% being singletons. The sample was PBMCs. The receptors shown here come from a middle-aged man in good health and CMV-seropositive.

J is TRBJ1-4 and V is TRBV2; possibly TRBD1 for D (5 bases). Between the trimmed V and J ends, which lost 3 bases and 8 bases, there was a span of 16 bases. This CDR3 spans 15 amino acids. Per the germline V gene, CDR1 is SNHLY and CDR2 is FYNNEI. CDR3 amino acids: CASSEGGTWGEKLFF. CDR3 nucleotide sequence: TGTGCCAGCAGTGAGGGGGGGACCTGGGGAGAAAAACTGTTTTTT.

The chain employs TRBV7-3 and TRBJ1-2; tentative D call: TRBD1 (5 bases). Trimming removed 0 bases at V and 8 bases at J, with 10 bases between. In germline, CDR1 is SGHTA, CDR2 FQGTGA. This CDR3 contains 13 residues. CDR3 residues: CASSLTSEGGYTF. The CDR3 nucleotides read TGTGCCAGCAGCTTAACCTCGGAGGGGGGCTACACCTTC. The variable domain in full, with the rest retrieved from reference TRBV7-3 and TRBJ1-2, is GAGVSQTPSNKVTEKGKYVELRCDPISGHTALYWYRQSLGQGPEFLIYFQGTGAADDSGLPNDRFFAVRPEGSVSTLKIQRTERGDSAVYLCASSLTSEGGYTFGSGTRLTVV.

CDR3 in amino acids: CATVGGQPYEQYF. DNA for the CDR3: TGTGCCACCGTGGGGGGACAGCCCTACGAGCAGTACTTC. The chain uses TRBV7-9 and TRBJ2-7, with TRBD1 as a possible D gene (7 bases). Trimming took off 10 bases at V and 2 bases at J, with 15 bases between the two ends. The length of the CDR3 is 13 residues. Per germline, CDR1 SEHNR and CDR2 FQNEAQ (reference sequence).

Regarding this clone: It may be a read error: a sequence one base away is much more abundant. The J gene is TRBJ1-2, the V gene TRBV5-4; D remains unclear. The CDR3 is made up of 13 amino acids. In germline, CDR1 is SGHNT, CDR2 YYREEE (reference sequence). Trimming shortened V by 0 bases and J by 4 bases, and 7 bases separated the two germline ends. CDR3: CASSLEQIYGYTF. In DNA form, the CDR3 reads TGTGCCAGCAGCTTGGAACAGATCTATGGCTACACCTTC.

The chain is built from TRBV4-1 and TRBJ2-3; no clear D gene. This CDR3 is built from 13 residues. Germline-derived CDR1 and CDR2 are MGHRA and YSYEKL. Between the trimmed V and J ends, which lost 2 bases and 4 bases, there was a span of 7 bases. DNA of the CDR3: TGCGCCAGCAGCCAAAGCTCCCCAGATACGCAGTATTTT. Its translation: CASSQSSPDTQYF.

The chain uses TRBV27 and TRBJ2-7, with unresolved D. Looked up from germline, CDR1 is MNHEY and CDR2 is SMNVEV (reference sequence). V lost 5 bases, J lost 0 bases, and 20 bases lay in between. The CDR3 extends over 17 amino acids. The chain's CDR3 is CASSPRYSQISSYEQYF. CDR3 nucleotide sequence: TGTGCCAGCAGTCCCCGGTACTCCCAAATAAGCTCCTACGAGCAGTACTTC.

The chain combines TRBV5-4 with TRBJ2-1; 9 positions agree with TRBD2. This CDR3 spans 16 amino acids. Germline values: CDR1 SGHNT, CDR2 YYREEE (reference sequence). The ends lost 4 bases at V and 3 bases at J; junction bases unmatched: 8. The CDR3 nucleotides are TGTGCCAGCAGCCCCGGCCAGACTAGCGGCTACAATGAGCAGTTCTTC. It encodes CASSPGQTSGYNEQFF.

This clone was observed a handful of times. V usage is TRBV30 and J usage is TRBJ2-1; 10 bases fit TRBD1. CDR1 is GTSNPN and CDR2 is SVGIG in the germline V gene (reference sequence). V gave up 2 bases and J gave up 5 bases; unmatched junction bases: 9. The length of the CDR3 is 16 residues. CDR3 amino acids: CAWSPTGTGVHNEQFF. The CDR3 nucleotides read TGTGCCTGGAGTCCTACCGGGACAGGGGTACACAATGAGCAGTTCTTC.

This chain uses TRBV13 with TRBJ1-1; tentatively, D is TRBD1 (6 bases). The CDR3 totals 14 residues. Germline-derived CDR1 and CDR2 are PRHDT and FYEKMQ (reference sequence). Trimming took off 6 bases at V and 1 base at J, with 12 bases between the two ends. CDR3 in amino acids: CASSPQGRNTEAFF. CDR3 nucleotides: TGTGCCAGCAGTCCACAGGGTAGGAACACTGAAGCTTTCTTT.

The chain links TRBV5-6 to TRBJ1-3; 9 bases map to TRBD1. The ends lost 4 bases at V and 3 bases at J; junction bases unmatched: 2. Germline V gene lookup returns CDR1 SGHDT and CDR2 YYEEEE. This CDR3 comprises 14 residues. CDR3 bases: TGTGCCAGCAGCACAGGGGGCGGTGGAAACACCATATATTTT. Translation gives CASSTGGGGNTIYF.

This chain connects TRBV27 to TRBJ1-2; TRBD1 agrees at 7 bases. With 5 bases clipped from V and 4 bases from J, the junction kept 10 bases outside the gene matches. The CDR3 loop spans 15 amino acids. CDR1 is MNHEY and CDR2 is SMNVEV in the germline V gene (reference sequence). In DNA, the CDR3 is TGTGCCAGCAGTCTCAACAGGGGATCTGCCTATGGCTACACCTTC. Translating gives CASSLNRGSAYGYTF.

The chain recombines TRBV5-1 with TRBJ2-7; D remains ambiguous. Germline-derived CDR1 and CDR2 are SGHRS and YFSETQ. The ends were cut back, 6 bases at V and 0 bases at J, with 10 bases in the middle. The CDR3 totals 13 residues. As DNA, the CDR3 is TGCGCCAGCACCGAAGTTAGCTCCTACGAGCAGTACTTC. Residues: CASTEVSSYEQYF.

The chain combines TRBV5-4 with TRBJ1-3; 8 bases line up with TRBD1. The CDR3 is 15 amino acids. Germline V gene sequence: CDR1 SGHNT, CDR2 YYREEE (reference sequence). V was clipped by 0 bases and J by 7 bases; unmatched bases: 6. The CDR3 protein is CASSLGQGRPNTIYF. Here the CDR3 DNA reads TGTGCCAGCAGCTTGGGACAGGGGCGACCCAACACCATATATTTT.

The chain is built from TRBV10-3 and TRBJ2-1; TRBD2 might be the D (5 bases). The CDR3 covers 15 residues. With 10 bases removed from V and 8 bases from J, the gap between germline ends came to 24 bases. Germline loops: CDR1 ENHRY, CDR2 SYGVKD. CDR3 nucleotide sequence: TGTGCCACCCGCCCTTCCCCTACTAGTTTGGATGAGCAGTTCTTC. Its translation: CATRPSPTSLDEQFF.

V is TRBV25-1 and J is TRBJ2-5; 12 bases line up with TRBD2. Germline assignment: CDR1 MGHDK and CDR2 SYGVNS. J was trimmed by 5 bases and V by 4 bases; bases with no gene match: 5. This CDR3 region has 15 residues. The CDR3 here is CASSASLAGGETQYF. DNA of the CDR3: TGTGCCAGCAGTGCATCACTAGCGGGAGGTGAGACCCAGTACTTC.

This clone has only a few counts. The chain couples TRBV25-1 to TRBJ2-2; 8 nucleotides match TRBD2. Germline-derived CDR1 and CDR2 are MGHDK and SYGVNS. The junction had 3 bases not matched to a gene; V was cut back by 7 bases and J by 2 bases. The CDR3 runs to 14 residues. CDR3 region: CASKGLGNTGELFF. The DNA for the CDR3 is TGTGCCAGCAAGGGACTAGGAAACACCGGGGAGCTGTTTTTT.

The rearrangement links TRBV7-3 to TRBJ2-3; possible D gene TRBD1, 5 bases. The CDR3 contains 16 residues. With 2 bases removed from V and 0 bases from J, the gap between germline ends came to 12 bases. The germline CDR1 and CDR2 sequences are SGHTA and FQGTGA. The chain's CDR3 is CASSLGQGHSTDTQYF. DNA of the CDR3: TGTGCCAGCAGCTTAGGCCAGGGTCATAGCACAGATACGCAGTATTTT. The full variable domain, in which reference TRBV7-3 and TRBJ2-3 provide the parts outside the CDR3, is GAGVSQTPSNKVTEKGKYVELRCDPISGHTALYWYRQSLGQGPEFLIYFQGTGAADDSGLPNDRFFAVRPEGSVSTLKIQRTERGDSAVYLCASSLGQGHSTDTQYFGPGTRLTVL.

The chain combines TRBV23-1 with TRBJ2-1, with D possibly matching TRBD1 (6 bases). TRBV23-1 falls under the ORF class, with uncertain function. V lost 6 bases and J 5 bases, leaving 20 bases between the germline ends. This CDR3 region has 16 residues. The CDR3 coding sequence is TGCGCCAGCAGCCAAACACCCCAACAGGGTAACAATGAGCAGTTCTTC. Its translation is CASSQTPQQGNNEQFF.

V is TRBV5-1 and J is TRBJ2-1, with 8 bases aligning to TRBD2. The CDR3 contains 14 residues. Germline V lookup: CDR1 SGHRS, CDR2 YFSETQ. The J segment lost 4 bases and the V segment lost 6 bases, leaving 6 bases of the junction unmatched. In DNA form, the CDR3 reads TGCGCCAGCACCCCCAGCGGGGGTTACAATGAGCAGTTCTTC. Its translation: CASTPSGGYNEQFF. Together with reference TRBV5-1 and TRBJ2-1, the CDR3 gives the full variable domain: KAGVTQTPRYLIKTRGQQVTLSCSPISGHRSVSWYQQTPGQGLQFLFEYFSETQRNKGNFPGRFSGRQFSNSRSEMNVSTLELGDSALYLCASTPSGGYNEQFFGPGTRLTVL.

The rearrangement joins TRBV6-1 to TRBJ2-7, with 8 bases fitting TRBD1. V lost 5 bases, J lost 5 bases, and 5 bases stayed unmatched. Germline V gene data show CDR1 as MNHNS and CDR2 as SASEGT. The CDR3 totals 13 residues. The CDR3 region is CASSWTGSHEQYF. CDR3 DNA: TGTGCCAGCAGTTGGACAGGGTCTCACGAGCAGTACTTC.

DNA for the CDR3: TGTGCCAGCAGGCGATTTAAGGGGGAGCTGTTTTTT. Its translation: CASRRFKGELFF. The genes are TRBV4-2 and TRBJ2-2; D unclear. V lost 6 bases and J lost 8, with 10 bases in between. Germline-derived CDR1 and CDR2 are LGHNA and YNFKEQ. There are 12 residues in the CDR3.